One and the same sample provided the 2 T cell receptor beta chains below, sequenced in a study of blood T cell repertoires in COVID-19. Sequencing was performed with immunoSEQ multiplex PCR; in TCRdb, only in-frame clones are kept and a portion is missing. The sample records about 140,000 clones, 75% to 80% being singletons. The specimen sequenced was peripheral blood. Every receptor here comes from a woman between 50 and 59 years old with active or convalescent COVID-19.

The chain uses TRBV7-3 and TRBJ1-6; D unclear. With 2 bases removed from V and 8 bases from J, the gap between germline ends came to 7 bases. Germline CDR1 SGHTA, CDR2 FQGTGA. This CDR3 is 13 amino acids long. The CDR3 DNA follows: TGTGCCAGCAGCTTAGTAGGAGATTCACCCCTCCACTTT. Protein product: CASSLVGDSPLHF.

This clone occurred a few times. V is TRBV7-2 and J is TRBJ2-7; 10 nucleotides match TRBD2. The germline gives CDR1 SGHTA, CDR2 FQGNSA. CDR3 length equals 15 residues. The ends lost 3 bases at V and 0 bases at J; junction bases unmatched: 2. For the CDR3, the DNA is TGTGCCAGCAGCTTTGAGCGGGGGGGCTCCTACGAGCAGTACTTC. Amino acid sequence: CASSFERGGSYEQYF.